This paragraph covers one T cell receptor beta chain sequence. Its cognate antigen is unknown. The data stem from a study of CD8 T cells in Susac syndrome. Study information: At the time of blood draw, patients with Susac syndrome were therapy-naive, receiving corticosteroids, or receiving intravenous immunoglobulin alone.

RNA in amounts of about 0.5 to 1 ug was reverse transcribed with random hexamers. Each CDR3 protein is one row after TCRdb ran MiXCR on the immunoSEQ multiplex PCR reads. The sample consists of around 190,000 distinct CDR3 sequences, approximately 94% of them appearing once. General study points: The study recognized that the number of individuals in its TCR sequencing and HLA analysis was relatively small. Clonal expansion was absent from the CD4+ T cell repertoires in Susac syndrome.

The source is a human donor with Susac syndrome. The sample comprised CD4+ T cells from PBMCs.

CDR3 sequence (DNA): TGTGCCAGCAGCTTCAACAATGAAAAACTGTTTTTT. Amino acid sequence: CASSFNNEKLFF. The J gene is TRBJ1-4, the V gene TRBV7-2; D remains unclear. V was trimmed by 3 bases and J by 5 bases, leaving 4 bases between them. The V gene's germline CDR1 is SGHTA and CDR2 FQGNSA. CDR3 size: 12 residues.